Sequencing of this T cell receptor (beta chain) was carried out in a study of cytomegalovirus exposure and HLA in healthy donors. Study overall: Early release data held about 85 million unique TCRs from HLA-typed donors.

It was with 60 Vbeta and 13 Jbeta primers that the PCR ran. The assay was immunoSEQ multiplex PCR, and TCRdb's table has in-frame clones only and misses some. The sample has roughly 150,000 clones, about four fifths seen once. This clone is a singleton in its sample. What it recognizes is unknown. Among the donors, all were healthy bone marrow donors. General study points: Later work found that TCR association rates differed between HLA loci; DRB1 had the most and HLA-C the fewest. V- and J-gene trimming of TCR beta was linked (in a later analysis) to a missense DCLRE1C variant.

V lost 4 bases to trimming and J lost 7 bases, with 17 bases between them. The CDR3 consists of 15 residues. The germline CDR1 and CDR2 sequences are MGHRA and YSYEKL. The sequence was collected from a man younger than 45 in good health and CMV-seropositive. Sequencing used PBMCs. The chain couples TRBV4-1 to TRBJ2-1; D uncertain. Written as DNA, the CDR3 is TGCGCCAGCAGCCCATCCACCAGCGTTGGAAATGAGCAGTTCTTC. It translates to CASSPSTSVGNEQFF.